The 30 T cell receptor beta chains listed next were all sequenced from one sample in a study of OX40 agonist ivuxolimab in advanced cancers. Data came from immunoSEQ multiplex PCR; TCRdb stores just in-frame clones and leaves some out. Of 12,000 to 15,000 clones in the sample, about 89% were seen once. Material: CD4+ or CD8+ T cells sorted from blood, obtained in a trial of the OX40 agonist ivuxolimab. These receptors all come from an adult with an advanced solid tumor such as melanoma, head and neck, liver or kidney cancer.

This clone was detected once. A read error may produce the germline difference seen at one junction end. The CDR3, as DNA: TGTGCTAGCACCCGGGACAGGAGGATAATCACAGATACGCAGTATTTT. It is translated as CASTRDRRIITDTQYF. The chain uses TRBV7-7 and TRBJ2-3, with 8 positions matching TRBD1. Germline CDR1 reads SSHAT; CDR2 reads FNYEAQ (reference sequence). This CDR3 has 16 residues.

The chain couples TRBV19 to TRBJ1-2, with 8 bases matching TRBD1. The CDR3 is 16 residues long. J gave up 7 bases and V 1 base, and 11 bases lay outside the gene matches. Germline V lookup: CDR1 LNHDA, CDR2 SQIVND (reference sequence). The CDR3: CASSIAPDRELFGYTF. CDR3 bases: TGTGCCAGTAGTATAGCCCCGGACAGGGAGTTATTTGGCTACACCTTC.

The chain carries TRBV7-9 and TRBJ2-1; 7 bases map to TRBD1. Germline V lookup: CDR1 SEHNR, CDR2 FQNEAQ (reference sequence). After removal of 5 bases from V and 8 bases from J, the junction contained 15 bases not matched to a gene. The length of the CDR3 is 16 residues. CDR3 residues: CASSPGQEDPFDEQFF. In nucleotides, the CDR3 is TGTGCCAGCAGCCCCGGACAGGAAGACCCGTTTGATGAGCAGTTCTTC.

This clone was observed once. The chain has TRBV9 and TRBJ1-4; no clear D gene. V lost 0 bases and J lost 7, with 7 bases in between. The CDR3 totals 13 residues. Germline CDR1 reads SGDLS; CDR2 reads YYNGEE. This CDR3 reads CASSVGGTEKLFF. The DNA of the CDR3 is TGTGCCAGCAGCGTAGGGGGAACTGAAAAACTGTTTTTT.

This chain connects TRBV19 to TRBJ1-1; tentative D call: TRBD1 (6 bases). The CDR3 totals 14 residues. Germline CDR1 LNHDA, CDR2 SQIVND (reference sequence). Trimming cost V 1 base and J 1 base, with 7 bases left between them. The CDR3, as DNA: TGTGCCAGTAGTATAGGGACAGCGAACACTGAAGCTTTCTTT. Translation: CASSIGTANTEAFF. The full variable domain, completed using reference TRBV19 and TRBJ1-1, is DGGITQSPKYLFRKEGQNVTLSCEQNLNHDAMYWYRQDPGQGLRLIYYSQIVNDFQKGDIAEGYSVSREKKESFPLTVTSAQKNPTAFYLCASSIGTANTEAFFGQGTRLTVV.

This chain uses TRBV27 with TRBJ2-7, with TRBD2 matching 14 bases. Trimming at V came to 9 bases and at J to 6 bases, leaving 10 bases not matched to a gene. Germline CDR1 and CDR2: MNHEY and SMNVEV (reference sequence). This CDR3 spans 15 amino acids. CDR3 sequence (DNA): TGTGCCAGTGCCTCCGGGACTAGCGGGAGAACCGAGCAGTACTTC. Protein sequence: CASASGTSGRTEQYF.

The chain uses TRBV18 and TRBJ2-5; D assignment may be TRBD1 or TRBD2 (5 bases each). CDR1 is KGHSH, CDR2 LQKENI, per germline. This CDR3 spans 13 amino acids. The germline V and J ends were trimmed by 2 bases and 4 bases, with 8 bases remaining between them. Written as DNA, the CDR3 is TGTGCCAGCTCACCAACTGGGGGAGAGACCCAGTACTTC. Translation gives CASSPTGGETQYF.

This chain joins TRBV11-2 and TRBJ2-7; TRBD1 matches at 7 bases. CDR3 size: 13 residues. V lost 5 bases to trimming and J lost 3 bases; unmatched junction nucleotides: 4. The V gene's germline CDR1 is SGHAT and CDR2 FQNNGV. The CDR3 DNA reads TGTGCCAGCAGCCAATGGGACAGCTACGAGCAGTACTTC. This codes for CASSQWDSYEQYF.

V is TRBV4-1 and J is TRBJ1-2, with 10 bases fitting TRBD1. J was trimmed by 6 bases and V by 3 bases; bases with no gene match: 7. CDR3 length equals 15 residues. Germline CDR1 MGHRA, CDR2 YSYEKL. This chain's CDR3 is CASSQDRQGADGYTF. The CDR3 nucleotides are TGCGCCAGCAGCCAGGACCGACAGGGGGCAGATGGCTACACCTTC.

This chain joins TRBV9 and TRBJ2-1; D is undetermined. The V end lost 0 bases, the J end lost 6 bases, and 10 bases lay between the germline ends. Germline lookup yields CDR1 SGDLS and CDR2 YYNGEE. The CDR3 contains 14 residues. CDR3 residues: CASSVVGGTNEQFF. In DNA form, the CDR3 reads TGTGCCAGCAGCGTAGTAGGTGGTACCAATGAGCAGTTCTTC.

DNA for the CDR3: TGCAGCGTTGAAGATGAGGGGGGGGCCTACGAGCAGTACTTC. This gives the protein CSVEDEGGAYEQYF. The rearrangement links TRBV29-1 to TRBJ2-7, with a tentative D call TRBD2 (7 bases). CDR1 and CDR2 (germline): SQVTM, ANQGSEA. Trimming took off 0 bases at V and 2 bases at J, with 11 bases between the two ends. The CDR3 extends over 14 amino acids.

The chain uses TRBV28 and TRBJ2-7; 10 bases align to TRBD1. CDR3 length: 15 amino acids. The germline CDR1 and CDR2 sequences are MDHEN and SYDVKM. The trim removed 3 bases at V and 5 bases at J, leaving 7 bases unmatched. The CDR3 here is CASSFVGQGVHEQYF. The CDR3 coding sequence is TGTGCCAGCAGTTTTGTAGGACAGGGGGTCCACGAGCAGTACTTC.

The CDR3 nucleotides are TGTGCCAGCAGATCGGAAGGGACTAGCGGAAACAATGAGCAGTTCTTC. This gives the protein CASRSEGTSGNNEQFF. The chain combines TRBV7-3 with TRBJ2-1; TRBD2 matches 11 bases. There are 16 residues in the CDR3. Germline assignment: CDR1 SGHTA and CDR2 FQGTGA. J gave up 5 bases and V 6 bases, and 9 bases lay outside the gene matches.

As DNA, the CDR3 is TGTGCCAGCAGCCCATCTTCCCACAATGAGCAGTTCTTC. Amino acid sequence: CASSPSSHNEQFF. V is TRBV9 and J is TRBJ2-1; unclear D gene. The CDR3 contains 13 residues. Deletions cut 4 bases from V and 5 bases from J, with 10 bases between. Germline CDR1 is SGDLS and CDR2 is YYNGEE.

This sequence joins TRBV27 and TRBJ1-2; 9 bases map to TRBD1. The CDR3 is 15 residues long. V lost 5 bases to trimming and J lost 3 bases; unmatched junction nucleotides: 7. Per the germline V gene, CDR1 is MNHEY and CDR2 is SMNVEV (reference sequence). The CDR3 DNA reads TGTGCCAGCAGTCCGGGGACAGGGACTTACTATGGCTACACCTTC. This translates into CASSPGTGTYYGYTF.

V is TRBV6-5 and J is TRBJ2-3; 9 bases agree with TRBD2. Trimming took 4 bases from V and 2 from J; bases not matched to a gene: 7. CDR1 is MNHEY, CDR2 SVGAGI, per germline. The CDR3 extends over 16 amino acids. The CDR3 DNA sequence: TGTGCCAGCAGTTCCAGACTAGCGGAGTTCACAGATACGCAGTATTTT. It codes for CASSSRLAEFTDTQYF.

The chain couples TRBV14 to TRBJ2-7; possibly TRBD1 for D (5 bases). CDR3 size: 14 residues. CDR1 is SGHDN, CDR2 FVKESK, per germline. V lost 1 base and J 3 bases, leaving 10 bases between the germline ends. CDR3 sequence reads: CASSQGRQNYEQYF. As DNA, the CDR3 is TGTGCCAGCAGCCAAGGTAGACAGAACTACGAGCAGTACTTC.

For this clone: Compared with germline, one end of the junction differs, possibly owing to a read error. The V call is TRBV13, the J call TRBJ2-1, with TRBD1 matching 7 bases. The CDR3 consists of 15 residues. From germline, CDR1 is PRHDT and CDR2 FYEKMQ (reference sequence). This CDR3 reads CAGSVTGVSYNEQFF. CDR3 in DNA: TGTGCCGGCAGCGTAACAGGGGTCTCCTACAATGAGCAGTTCTTC. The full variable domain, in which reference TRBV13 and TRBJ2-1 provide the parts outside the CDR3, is AAGVIQSPRHLIKEKRETATLKCYPIPRHDTVYWYQQGPGQDPQFLISFYEKMQSDKGSIPDRFSAQQFSDYHSELNMSSLELGDSALYFCAGSVTGVSYNEQFFGPGTRLTVL.

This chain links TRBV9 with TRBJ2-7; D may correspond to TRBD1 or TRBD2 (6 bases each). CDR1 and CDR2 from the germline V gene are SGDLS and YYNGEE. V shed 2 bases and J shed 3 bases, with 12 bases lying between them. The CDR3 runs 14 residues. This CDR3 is CASSVSGGSYEQYF. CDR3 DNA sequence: TGTGCCAGCAGCGTCTCCGGGGGCAGCTACGAGCAGTACTTC.

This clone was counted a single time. The CDR3 DNA sequence: TGTGCCAGCAGCTTAGTTGGGTATAGCAATCAGCCCCAGCATTTT. Amino acid sequence: CASSLVGYSNQPQHF. The J gene is TRBJ1-5, the V gene TRBV7-2; the D is unclear. V was pared by 1 base and J by 0 bases, with 7 bases between. This CDR3 spans 15 amino acids. CDR1 is SGHTA and CDR2 is FQGNSA in the germline V gene. Supplemented by reference TRBV7-2 and TRBJ1-5, the full variable domain reads GAGVSQSPSNKVTEKGKDVELRCDPISGHTALYWYRQSLGQGLEFLIYFQGNSAPDKSGLPSDRFSAERTGGSVSTLTIQRTQQEDSAVYLCASSLVGYSNQPQHFGDGTRLSIL.

The CDR3 coding sequence is TGCAGCGTTGAAGATACCGCCTCTAGCGGGGTCTACGAGCAGTACTTC. This sequence encodes CSVEDTASSGVYEQYF. The V and J genes are TRBV29-1 and TRBJ2-7, with 9 bases that match TRBD2. Germline trimming cut 0 bases from V and 3 bases from J; bases unmatched to any gene: 9. The germline gives CDR1 SQVTM, CDR2 ANQGSEA. This CDR3 is built from 16 residues.

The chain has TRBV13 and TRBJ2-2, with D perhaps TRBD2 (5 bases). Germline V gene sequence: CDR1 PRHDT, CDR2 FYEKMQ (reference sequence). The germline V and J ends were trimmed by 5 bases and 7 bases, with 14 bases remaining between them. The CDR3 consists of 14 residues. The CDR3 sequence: CASSPSPSGGELFF. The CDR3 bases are TGTGCCAGCAGCCCCAGCCCCAGCGGCGGGGAGCTGTTTTTT.

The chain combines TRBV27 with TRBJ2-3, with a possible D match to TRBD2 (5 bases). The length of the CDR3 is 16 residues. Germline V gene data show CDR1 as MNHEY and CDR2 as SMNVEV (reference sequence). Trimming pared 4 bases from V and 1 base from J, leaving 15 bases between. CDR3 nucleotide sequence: TGTGCCAGCAGTTCCCTTTTGGGGAGCGGCACAGATACGCAGTATTTT. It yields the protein CASSSLLGSGTDTQYF.

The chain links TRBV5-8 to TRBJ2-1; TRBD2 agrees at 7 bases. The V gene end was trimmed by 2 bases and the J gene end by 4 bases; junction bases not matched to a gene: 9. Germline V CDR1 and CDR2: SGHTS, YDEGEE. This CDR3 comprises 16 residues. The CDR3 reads CASSFHGGGAYNEQFF. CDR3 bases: TGTGCCAGCAGCTTTCACGGCGGGGGAGCTTACAATGAGCAGTTCTTC.

The DNA for the CDR3 is TGTGCCAGCAGTTACTTCGATGAGAACCACTTT. It encodes CASSYFDENHF. The V and J genes are TRBV6-6 and TRBJ1-6; D remains unclear. This CDR3 region has 11 residues. Deletions cut 1 base from V and 18 bases from J, with 10 bases between. CDR1 and CDR2 from the germline V gene are MNHNY and SVGAGI (reference sequence).

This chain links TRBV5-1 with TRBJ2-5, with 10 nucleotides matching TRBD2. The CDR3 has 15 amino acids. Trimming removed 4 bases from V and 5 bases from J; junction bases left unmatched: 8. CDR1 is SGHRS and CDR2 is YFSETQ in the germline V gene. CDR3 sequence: CASSTGTSVGETQYF. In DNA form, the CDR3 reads TGCGCCAGCAGCACCGGGACTAGCGTGGGTGAGACCCAGTACTTC.

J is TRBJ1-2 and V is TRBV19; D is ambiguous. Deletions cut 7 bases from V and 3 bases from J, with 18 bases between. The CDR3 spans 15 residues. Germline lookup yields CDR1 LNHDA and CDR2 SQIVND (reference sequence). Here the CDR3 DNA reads TGTGCCAGTACCACGGGCCTCGGGGAGGACTATGGCTACACCTTC. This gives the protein CASTTGLGEDYGYTF. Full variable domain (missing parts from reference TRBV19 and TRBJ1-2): DGGITQSPKYLFRKEGQNVTLSCEQNLNHDAMYWYRQDPGQGLRLIYYSQIVNDFQKGDIAEGYSVSREKKESFPLTVTSAQKNPTAFYLCASTTGLGEDYGYTFGSGTRLTVV.

CDR3 protein: CAWSFGQGLDEQFF. As DNA, the CDR3 is TGTGCCTGGAGTTTCGGACAAGGTTTGGATGAGCAGTTCTTC. V gene TRBV30 combines with J gene TRBJ2-1, with TRBD1 as a possible D gene (5 bases). The CDR3 is made up of 14 amino acids. Germline V CDR1 and CDR2: GTSNPN, SVGIG (reference sequence). The V and J ends lost 2 bases and 8 bases respectively, with 16 bases between them.

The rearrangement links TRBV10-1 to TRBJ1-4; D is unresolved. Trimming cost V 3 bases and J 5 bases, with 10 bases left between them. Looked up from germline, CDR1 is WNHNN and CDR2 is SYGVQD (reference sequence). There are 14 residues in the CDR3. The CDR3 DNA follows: TGCGCCAGCAGTGAATCCCTTGGGAATGAAAAACTGTTTTTT. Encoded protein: CASSESLGNEKLFF.

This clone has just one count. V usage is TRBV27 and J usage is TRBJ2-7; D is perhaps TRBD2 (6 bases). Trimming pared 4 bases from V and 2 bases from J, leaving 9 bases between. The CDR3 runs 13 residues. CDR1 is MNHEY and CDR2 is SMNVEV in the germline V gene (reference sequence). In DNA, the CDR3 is TGTGCCAGCAGTTGGGGGGATACCTACGAGCAGTACTTC. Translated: CASSWGDTYEQYF.